This T cell receptor (beta chain) was documented in a study of T cell responses to AZD1222 COVID-19 vaccine. Findings of the study overall: Donors were chiefly white British, with a greater number of females, and clonal diversity was perhaps underestimated.

On this clone itself: The antigen remains unidentified.

Assay: immunoSEQ multiplex PCR; the TCRdb copy retains only in-frame clones and omits some. Here the sample spans 190,000 or so clones, about 88% being singletons. The CDR3 has 15 residues. Germline loops: CDR1 LNHDA, CDR2 SQIVND (reference sequence). Trimming cost V 3 bases and J 0 bases, with 11 bases left between them. The study pooled second doses at about 4 or about 12 weeks. The chain carries TRBV19 and TRBJ1-1; D is possibly TRBD1 (5 bases). This specimen was peripheral blood, taken 28 days after the second AZD1222 dose. The source is an adult who received the AZD1222 COVID-19 vaccine. The chain's CDR3 is CASSIAHRLNTEAFF. As DNA, the CDR3 is TGTGCCAGTAGTATTGCCCACAGGTTGAACACTGAAGCTTTCTTT.